This T cell receptor (beta chain) emerged from a study of blood T cell repertoires in COVID-19. The wider study: Samples of COVID-19 (acute and convalescent) were obtained from the United States, Italy and Spain. T cells, B-cell-depleted T cells, or PBMCs provided the cDNA or gDNA that served as material.

In the original analysis: It was from reference gene primer amplification that nucleated cell counts were estimated. The protocol was immunoSEQ multiplex PCR, while the TCRdb copy is restricted to in-frame clones and leaves out a portion. That table is the source of V, J and clone size, and D and trimming were worked out from the DNA. The repertoire holds 120,000 or so clones, with roughly four fifths as singletons. This TCR was sampled from a man in his 60s with acute or convalescent COVID-19. Sequences were obtained from peripheral blood.

The CDR3 reads CASSTSGSAHEQFF. CDR3 in DNA: TGTGCCAGCAGTACTAGCGGGAGTGCCCATGAGCAGTTCTTC. The J gene is TRBJ2-1, the V gene TRBV2; 11 bases map to TRBD2. This CDR3 comprises 14 residues. Germline CDR1 is SNHLY and CDR2 is FYNNEI. Trimming took 5 bases from V and 8 from J; bases not matched to a gene: 5.